The 15 T cell receptor beta chains below come from one sample, sequenced in a study of beta chain features in type 1 diabetes. Expressed TCRB transcripts were sequenced, since all the RNA that had been isolated was reverse transcribed. Clones were read by immunoSEQ multiplex PCR, and TCRdb kept only the in-frame ones, dropping some. Seen here are roughly 120,000 clones, 30% to 50% observed once, and the top ten hold roughly 0.07%. The sample was stem cell memory CD4+ T cells from blood. These receptors were taken from a woman aged 18-29 years in good health.

The V call is TRBV28, the J call TRBJ2-7, with a possible D match to TRBD1 (5 bases). The ends were cut back, 5 bases at V and 8 bases at J, with 10 bases in the middle. Germline loops: CDR1 MDHEN, CDR2 SYDVKM. The CDR3 is 11 amino acids. The CDR3 sequence is CASSTRTQQYF. The CDR3, as DNA: TGTGCCAGCAGTACGCGGACACAGCAGTACTTC.

V and J are TRBV5-1 and TRBJ1-2; perhaps TRBD1 as D (5 bases). The CDR3 spans 15 residues. The V end lost 1 base, the J end lost 4 bases, and 14 bases lay between the germline ends. The germline gives CDR1 SGHRS, CDR2 YFSETQ. CDR3 sequence: CASSLTGWAGYGYTF. The CDR3, as DNA: TGCGCCAGCAGCTTGACAGGCTGGGCTGGCTATGGCTACACCTTC.

About this clone: At one end, the junction sequence differs from germline, possibly due to a read error. The rearrangement links TRBV6-5 to TRBJ2-7; perhaps TRBD1 as D (6 bases). This CDR3 has 13 amino acids. Germline lookup yields CDR1 MNHEY and CDR2 SVGAGI. The CDR3 DNA reads as TGTGCCAGCAGACCTAGCTCTTTTCAGGGGTTGGACTTC. Its translation: CASRPSSFQGLDF.

The chain employs TRBV5-1 and TRBJ1-2; 10 nucleotides line up with TRBD1. CDR1 and CDR2 from the germline V gene are SGHRS and YFSETQ. V lost 6 bases, J lost 4 bases, and 6 bases stayed unmatched. This CDR3 has 14 amino acids. CDR3 in DNA: TGCGCCAGCAACCCGACAGGGGGCGGCTATGGCTACACCTTC. It codes for CASNPTGGGYGYTF.

This clone has just a few counts. V is TRBV29-1 and J is TRBJ2-1, with 8 bases matching TRBD1. This CDR3 contains 18 residues. Germline CDR1 SQVTM, CDR2 ANQGSEA. Losses at the gene ends were 4 bases for V and 7 bases for J; bases not matched to a gene: 21. DNA of the CDR3: TGCAGCGTTGTGGGACGCTCAACCGATAGCAGGGGGCAGAATGAGCAGTTCTTC. Translated, it gives CSVVGRSTDSRGQNEQFF.

This clone was counted only a few times. The chain is built from TRBV30 and TRBJ1-1; TRBD1 matches at 7 bases. From germline, CDR1 is GTSNPN and CDR2 SVGIG (reference sequence). J lost 9 bases, V lost 1 base, and 14 bases had no gene match. CDR3 length: 15 residues. In DNA form, the CDR3 reads TGTGCCTGGAGTGCCCAAACCGGGACAGTGGCCAAAGCTTTCTTT. Translating gives CAWSAQTGTVAKAFF.

The table lists this clone with a few counts. The chain combines TRBV27 with TRBJ1-1, with 7 nucleotides matching TRBD1. In germline, CDR1 is MNHEY, CDR2 SMNVEV (reference sequence). This CDR3 is 14 amino acids long. The V segment lost 6 bases and the J segment 2 bases; nucleotides outside the gene matches: 6. CDR3 residues: CASRRTGLNTEAFF. CDR3 in DNA: TGTGCCAGCAGGAGGACAGGCCTAAACACTGAAGCTTTCTTT.

The V call is TRBV7-6, the J call TRBJ2-5, with D possibly TRBD2 on 6 matching bases. V lost 5 bases to trimming and J lost 5 bases, with 15 bases between them. Germline CDR1 and CDR2: SGHVS and FNYEAQ. This CDR3 spans 14 amino acids. CDR3 nucleotides: TGTGCCAGCAGCCTCTCCCGACTAGTTGAGACCCAGTACTTC. Translating gives CASSLSRLVETQYF.

This rearrangement joins TRBV30 to TRBJ1-4; D unclear. V was cut by 2 bases and J by 8 bases, with 12 bases left in between. Germline lookup yields CDR1 GTSNPN and CDR2 SVGIG (reference sequence). The CDR3 contains 13 residues. The CDR3 nucleotides read TGTGCCTGGAGTCTTTCCCGGGAGGAAAAACTGTTTTTT. It encodes CAWSLSREEKLFF.

This clone was seen more than once but under ten times. The chain uses TRBV27 and TRBJ1-5; 8 bases line up with TRBD1. The junction had 5 bases not matched to a gene; V was cut back by 5 bases and J by 5 bases. The CDR3 is 14 amino acids. Per the germline V gene, CDR1 is MNHEY and CDR2 is SMNVEV (reference sequence). In DNA form, the CDR3 reads TGTGCCAGCAGTACCAGGGGGCCCTATCAGCCCCAGCATTTT. Protein sequence: CASSTRGPYQPQHF.

The chain has TRBV4-3 and TRBJ2-7; D is unresolved. The CDR3 is made up of 14 amino acids. Trimming cost V 0 bases and J 3 bases, with 9 bases left between them. Germline V CDR1 and CDR2: LGHNA, YSLEER. The CDR3 nucleotides are TGCGCCAGCAGCCAAGAGACAAGCAACTACGAGCAGTACTTC. It yields the protein CASSQETSNYEQYF.

The chain combines TRBV27 with TRBJ2-1; no definite D call. Looked up from germline, CDR1 is MNHEY and CDR2 is SMNVEV (reference sequence). V gave up 3 bases and J gave up 0 bases, with 6 bases separating them. The CDR3 consists of 14 residues. CDR3 sequence: CASSFSYSYNEQFF. As DNA, the CDR3 is TGTGCCAGCAGTTTCTCCTACTCCTACAATGAGCAGTTCTTC.

This clone was counted between two and nine times. The CDR3 region is CASSFGGRTPHQPQHF. The CDR3 DNA follows: TGTGCCAGCAGCTTCGGGGGGAGGACTCCACATCAGCCCCAGCATTTT. The gene calls are TRBV5-4 and TRBJ1-5; maybe TRBD1 (5 bases). The V and J ends lost 2 bases and 5 bases respectively, with 17 bases between them. Germline V gene lookup returns CDR1 SGHNT and CDR2 YYREEE (reference sequence). The CDR3 length is 16 residues.

This clone turned up a few times. The chain carries TRBV25-1 and TRBJ1-1; 10 nucleotides agree with TRBD1. Germline lookup yields CDR1 MGHDK and CDR2 SYGVNS. The CDR3 has 13 amino acids. Trimming at V came to 2 bases and at J to 10 bases, leaving 4 bases not matched to a gene. In DNA, the CDR3 is TGTGCCAGCAGTGAAGGGACAGGGGTCCGAGCTTTCTTT. It codes for CASSEGTGVRAFF.

This clone showed up just a few times. The gene calls are TRBV7-2 and TRBJ1-5; D call uncertain. The CDR3 has 15 residues. The V end lost 3 bases, the J end lost 5 bases, and 14 bases lay between the germline ends. Germline V lookup: CDR1 SGHTA, CDR2 FQGNSA. The CDR3 loop is CASSLIRGGDQPQHF. DNA for the CDR3: TGTGCCAGCAGCTTGATTCGGGGTGGGGATCAGCCCCAGCATTTT. Full variable domain (outside the CDR3, taken from reference TRBV7-2 and TRBJ1-5): GAGVSQSPSNKVTEKGKDVELRCDPISGHTALYWYRQSLGQGLEFLIYFQGNSAPDKSGLPSDRFSAERTGGSVSTLTIQRTQQEDSAVYLCASSLIRGGDQPQHFGDGTRLSIL.